Below, 7 T cell receptor beta chains from the same sample are listed, as sequenced in a study of OX40 agonist ivuxolimab in advanced cancers. The assay was immunoSEQ multiplex PCR, and TCRdb's table has in-frame clones only and misses some. The data show about 49,000 clones, about 75% seen once. The starting material was CD4+ or CD8+ T cells sorted from blood, obtained in a trial of the OX40 agonist ivuxolimab. These receptors all stem from an adult with an advanced solid tumor such as melanoma, head and neck, liver or kidney cancer.

The V call is TRBV10-3, the J call TRBJ1-2; 9 bases are shared with TRBD1. V dropped 5 bases and J dropped 6; count of bases not matched to a gene: 7. From germline, CDR1 is ENHRY and CDR2 SYGVKD. The CDR3 extends over 14 amino acids. The CDR3 loop is CAISTGQGWDGYTF. CDR3 in DNA: TGTGCCATCAGTACGGGACAGGGTTGGGATGGCTACACCTTC.

The chain employs TRBV18 and TRBJ2-7; the match to TRBD1 covers 7 bases. The CDR3 contains 14 residues. Germline values: CDR1 KGHSH, CDR2 LQKENI. The trim removed 5 bases at V and 3 bases at J, leaving 7 bases unmatched. The CDR3 region has the DNA TGTGCCAGCTCATCATCCGGGACAGTCTACGAGCAGTACTTC. Amino acids: CASSSSGTVYEQYF.

This clone was recorded a few times. The chain's CDR3 is CASSSPWGSTDTQYF. The CDR3 region has the DNA TGTGCCAGCAGCTCCCCTTGGGGGAGCACAGATACGCAGTATTTT. This chain joins TRBV5-4 and TRBJ2-3; D possibly matches TRBD1 or TRBD2 (5 bases each). Germline assignment: CDR1 SGHNT and CDR2 YYREEE (reference sequence). This CDR3 has 15 residues. V gave up 3 bases and J gave up 0 bases, with 11 bases separating them. The full variable domain, completed using reference TRBV5-4 and TRBJ2-3, is ETGVTQSPTHLIKTRGQQVTLRCSSQSGHNTVSWYQQALGQGPQFIFQYYREEENGRGNFPPRFSGLQFPNYSSELNVNALELDDSALYLCASSSPWGSTDTQYFGPGTRLTVL.

V gene TRBV2 combines with J gene TRBJ2-1; TRBD2 aligns across 7 bases. The V and J ends lost 6 bases and 6 bases, in that order; junction bases with no gene match: 2. The CDR3 covers 12 residues. The germline gives CDR1 SNHLY, CDR2 FYNNEI. The CDR3 loop is CASSGLGNEQFF. The CDR3 DNA reads as TGTGCCAGCAGCGGACTAGGCAATGAGCAGTTCTTC.

V and J are TRBV9 and TRBJ1-4; 7 positions match TRBD1. The ends lost 3 bases at V and 8 bases at J; junction bases unmatched: 7. The V gene's germline CDR1 is SGDLS and CDR2 YYNGEE. The length of the CDR3 is 14 residues. CDR3 amino acids: CASSERQGEEKLFF. For the CDR3, the DNA is TGTGCCAGCAGCGAACGACAGGGCGAGGAAAAACTGTTTTTT.

V usage is TRBV4-3 and J usage is TRBJ2-2; D is possibly TRBD2 (5 bases). V lost 2 bases and J 4 bases, leaving 8 bases between the germline ends. The CDR3 consists of 14 residues. Looked up from germline, CDR1 is LGHNA and CDR2 is YSLEER. Here the CDR3 DNA reads TGCGCCAGCAGCCAAATGAGGGTCACCGGGGAGCTGTTTTTT. Its protein product is CASSQMRVTGELFF.

The chain links TRBV10-1 to TRBJ1-1; D gene uncertain. The CDR3 contains 13 residues. The V and J ends lost 3 bases and 1 base respectively, with 6 bases between them. Germline loops: CDR1 WNHNN, CDR2 SYGVQD (reference sequence). DNA for the CDR3: TGCGCCAGCAGTGATAACACGAACACTGAAGCTTTCTTT. Protein: CASSDNTNTEAFF.